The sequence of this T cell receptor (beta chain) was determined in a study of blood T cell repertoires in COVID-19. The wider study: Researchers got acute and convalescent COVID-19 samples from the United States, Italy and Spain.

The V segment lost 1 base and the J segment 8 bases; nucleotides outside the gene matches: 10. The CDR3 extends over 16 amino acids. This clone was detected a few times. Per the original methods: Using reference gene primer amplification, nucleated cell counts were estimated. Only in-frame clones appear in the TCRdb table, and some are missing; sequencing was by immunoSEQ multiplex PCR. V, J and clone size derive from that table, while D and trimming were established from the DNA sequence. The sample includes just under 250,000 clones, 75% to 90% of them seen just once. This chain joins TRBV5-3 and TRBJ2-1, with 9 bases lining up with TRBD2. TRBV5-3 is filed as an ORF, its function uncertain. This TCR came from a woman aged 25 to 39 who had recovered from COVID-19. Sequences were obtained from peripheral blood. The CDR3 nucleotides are TGTGCCAGAAGCTTGTCGGGCGAGCGGGAGGAGGATGAGCAGTTCTTC. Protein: CARSLSGEREEDEQFF.